A selection of T cell receptor beta chains follows, all from one sample in a study of blood T cell repertoires in COVID-19. The protocol was immunoSEQ multiplex PCR, while the TCRdb copy is restricted to in-frame clones and leaves out a portion. The data contain under 150,000 clones, roughly 80% of them singletons. Source material: peripheral blood. These receptor sequences come from a man aged 45-60 years with active or convalescent COVID-19. CDR3s include the opening cysteine and the closing phenylalanine or tryptophan. A D gene is named only where the DNA matches it firmly. Expanded clones get a size class; other rows say once, few or many, or leave the size out.

V	size	D	J	DNA	CDR3
TRBV5-1	NA	TRBD2	TRBJ2-3	TGCGCCAGCAGCTTGGGAAGCGGGAGGGCCACAGATACGCAGTATTTT	CASSLGSGRATDTQYF
TRBV11-2	NA	TRBD2	TRBJ2-1	TGTGCCAGCAGCTTCCTAGCGGGAGGGATTAATGAGCAGTTCTTC	CASSFLAGGINEQFF
TRBV9	NA	TRBD2	TRBJ2-1	TGTGCCAGCAGCCTTAGCGGGACTACTCACAATGAGCAGTTCTTC	CASSLSGTTHNEQFF
TRBV5-6	NA	NA	TRBJ2-3	TGTGCCAGCAGCTTGTGGGGCCTTAGCACAGATACGCAGTATTTT	CASSLWGLSTDTQYF
TRBV7-6	NA	NA	TRBJ1-5	TGTGCCAGCAGCTTAGGCAGTATGTCGACCCAGCATTTT	CASSLGSMSTQHF
TRBV27	NA	TRBD1	TRBJ2-5	TGTGCCAGCAGTTCCTCCAGGACAGGGATTTGGGAGACCCAGTACTTC	CASSSSRTGIWETQYF
TRBV5-4	NA	NA	TRBJ2-1	TGTGCCAGCAGCTTGGCTAGTCGGGGAAATGAGCAGTTCTTC	CASSLASRGNEQFF
TRBV27	NA	TRBD2	TRBJ2-2	TGTGCCAGCAGTTTAACTAGCGGGAGGGCCCTCCCGCTATCCGGGGAGCTGTTTTTT	CASSLTSGRALPLSGELFF
TRBV7-9	NA	NA	TRBJ2-2	TGTGCCAGCAGCCCAGGGACTCCGGGACGCACCGGGGAGCTGTTTTTT	CASSPGTPGRTGELFF
TRBV11-3	NA	TRBD2	TRBJ2-1	TGTGCCAGCAGCTTAGCGGGGACTAGCGGGAGGAACAATGAGCAGTTCTTC	CASSLAGTSGRNNEQFF
TRBV2	NA	NA	TRBJ1-1	TGTGCCAGCACCTTTTCGAGGGGCGGGGACACTGAAGCTTTCTTT	CASTFSRGGDTEAFF
TRBV24-1	NA	TRBD1	TRBJ2-1	TGTGCCACCAGTGACCCTCCCAACGACCGGGACAGTAACTACAATGAGCAGTTCTTC	CATSDPPNDRDSNYNEQFF
TRBV28	many	NA	TRBJ1-4	TGTGCCAGCAGTTTAGGGGAGGCAGAATACAATGAAAAACTGTTTTTT	CASSLGEAEYNEKLFF
TRBV6-6	once	NA	TRBJ2-1	TGTGCCAGCAGAACCCGGGGGACTTCTTCCTACAATGAGCAGTTCTTC	CASRTRGTSSYNEQFF
TRBV7-3	once	TRBD2	TRBJ2-1	TGTGCCAGCAGCCCCCGACTAGCGGGAGAGCAGTTCTTC	CASSPRLAGEQFF
TRBV5-4	NA	NA	TRBJ2-7	TGTGCCAGCAGCCGAGAATCTAGCGCCAGCTCCTACGAGCAGTACTTC	CASSRESSASSYEQYF
TRBV29-1	NA	NA	TRBJ2-2	TGCAGCGTTGTTAGGGGGACGAACACCGGGGAGCTGTTTTTT	CSVVRGTNTGELFF
TRBV4-1	once	TRBD1	TRBJ1-2	TGCGCCAGCAGCCAACCTGGACGGGACAGGCGTTTTGGCTACACCTTC	CASSQPGRDRRFGYTF
TRBV7-9	NA	NA	TRBJ2-7	TGTGCCAGCAGCATGGCGGGTTACGAGCAGTACTTC	CASSMAGYEQYF
TRBV5-8	NA	NA	TRBJ1-1	TGTGCCAGCAGGTATGGACAGCCAAACACTGAAGCTTTCTTT	CASRYGQPNTEAFF
TRBV28	NA	TRBD2	TRBJ2-1	TGTGCCAGCAGTTCTTATTCCGCGGGAGGGTTCTCCTACAATGAGCAGTTCTTC	CASSSYSAGGFSYNEQFF
TRBV6-2/TRBV6-3	NA	NA	TRBJ2-1	TGTGCCAGCAGCCCCGGGCTCGGCAGCGGTCGTCTCTACAATGAGCAGTTCTTC	CASSPGLGSGRLYNEQFF
TRBV18	NA	TRBD1	TRBJ2-3	TGTGCCAGCTCATGGGGACAGGCCACAGATACGCAGTATTTT	CASSWGQATDTQYF
TRBV30	NA	NA	TRBJ2-7	TGTGCCTGGAGTCCAGGGGATCTCTACGAGCAGTACTTC	CAWSPGDLYEQYF
TRBV6-1	once	NA	TRBJ1-5	TGTGCCAGCAGTGATTCAGGGAGCAATCAGCCCCAGCATTTT	CASSDSGSNQPQHF
TRBV6-4	few	TRBD1	TRBJ1-6	TGTGCCAGCAGTGCGACAGGGGTCGATTCACCCCTCCACTTT	CASSATGVDSPLHF
TRBV6-5	NA	NA	TRBJ1-1	TGTGCCAGCAGACCAATGGGCAGCTCTGAAGCTTTCTTT	CASRPMGSSEAFF
TRBV27	NA	TRBD1	TRBJ2-1	TGTGCCAGCAGGACGCAGGGGGCGCGTCCTTACAATGAGCAGTTCTTC	CASRTQGARPYNEQFF
TRBV7-8	NA	TRBD2	TRBJ2-2	TGTGCCAGCAGCTCCGGGACTACCAACACCGGGGAGCTGTTTTTT	CASSSGTTNTGELFF
TRBV5-1	NA	TRBD1	TRBJ1-6	TGCGCCAGCAGCCCATCAGGGGGCGAGAGTTCACCCCTCCACTTT	CASSPSGGESSPLHF
TRBV27	NA	TRBD1	TRBJ1-5	TGTGCCAGCAGTCGAGTTCCGGGACAGTCCAATCAGCCCCAGCATTTT	CASSRVPGQSNQPQHF
TRBV5-5	once	NA	TRBJ2-1	TGTGCCAGCAGCGCGCACTACGATGAGCAGTTCTTC	CASSAHYDEQFF
TRBV9	NA	TRBD2	TRBJ2-5	TGTGCCAGCAGCGTAGTGTCTAGCGGGACTGAGACCCAGTACTTC	CASSVVSSGTETQYF
TRBV5-1	NA	NA	TRBJ2-7	TGCGCCAGCAGCTTGGGTTACTCCTCCTACGAGCAGTACTTC	CASSLGYSSYEQYF
TRBV7-3	once	TRBD1	TRBJ1-2	TGTGCCAGCCTCCGCCCGGGACAGGGCGGTCTGGAGCATAACTATGGCTACACCTTC	CASLRPGQGGLEHNYGYTF
TRBV28	many	NA	TRBJ2-7	TGTGCCAGCAGTCTGGGGACTGGCTCCTACGAGCAGTACTTC	CASSLGTGSYEQYF
TRBV21-1	NA	NA	TRBJ1-1	NA	CASSKWGVGTEAFF
TRBV6-6	NA	NA	TRBJ1-2	TGTGCCAGCAGTTATCCCAGGGTGCAAGCTAACTATGGCTACACCTTC	CASSYPRVQANYGYTF
TRBV19	NA	TRBD2	TRBJ2-3	TGTGCCAGTAGTATAACGGCGGGAGGAGACACAGATACGCAGTATTTT	CASSITAGGDTDTQYF
TRBV10-3	NA	TRBD2	TRBJ2-3	TGTGCCATCAGTGAGCGCGGGAGAGGCACAGATACGCAGTATTTT	CAISERGRGTDTQYF
TRBV28	NA	NA	TRBJ2-7	TGTGCCAGCAGTCTCTCACAGGGTAGCTACGAGCAGTACTTC	CASSLSQGSYEQYF
TRBV5-8	NA	NA	TRBJ2-3	TGTGCCAGCAGCTTGGTGGGCGGGGGCACAGATACGCAGTATTTT	CASSLVGGGTDTQYF
TRBV6-5	NA	NA	TRBJ1-1	TGTGCCAGCAGGGCTGACAGACGGAACACTGAAGCTTTCTTT	CASRADRRNTEAFF
TRBV12-3/TRBV12-4	NA	TRBD1	TRBJ1-1	TGTGCCAGCAGTATGACAGGGCGGACTGAAGCTTTCTTT	CASSMTGRTEAFF
TRBV9	NA	NA	TRBJ1-2	TGTGCCAGCAGCGTAGTCCCGGGGAACTATGGCTACACCTTC	CASSVVPGNYGYTF
TRBV24-1	once	TRBD2	TRBJ2-7	TGTGCCACCAGTGAGTCTAGCGGGAGCTTCTCCTACGAGCAGTACTTC	CATSESSGSFSYEQYF
TRBV7-9	NA	NA	TRBJ1-3	TGTGCCAGCAGCTTCGGGGGAAGTGGAAACACCATATATTTT	CASSFGGSGNTIYF
TRBV28	NA	NA	TRBJ1-1	TGTGCCAGCAGTTTATACAGGGAGAACACTGAAGCTTTCTTT	CASSLYRENTEAFF
TRBV7-6	NA	TRBD1	TRBJ2-7	TGTGCCAGCAGCCGGACAGGGGCCTACGAGCAGTACTTC	CASSRTGAYEQYF
TRBV27	NA	NA	TRBJ2-2	TGTGCCAGCAGTTTAAAAGTTGCGGCAGACACCGGGGAGCTGTTTTTT	CASSLKVAADTGELFF
TRBV6-4	NA	NA	TRBJ2-7	TGTGCCAGCAGTGACTCGAGTGGGCTTCGCTCCTACGAGCAGTACTTC	CASSDSSGLRSYEQYF